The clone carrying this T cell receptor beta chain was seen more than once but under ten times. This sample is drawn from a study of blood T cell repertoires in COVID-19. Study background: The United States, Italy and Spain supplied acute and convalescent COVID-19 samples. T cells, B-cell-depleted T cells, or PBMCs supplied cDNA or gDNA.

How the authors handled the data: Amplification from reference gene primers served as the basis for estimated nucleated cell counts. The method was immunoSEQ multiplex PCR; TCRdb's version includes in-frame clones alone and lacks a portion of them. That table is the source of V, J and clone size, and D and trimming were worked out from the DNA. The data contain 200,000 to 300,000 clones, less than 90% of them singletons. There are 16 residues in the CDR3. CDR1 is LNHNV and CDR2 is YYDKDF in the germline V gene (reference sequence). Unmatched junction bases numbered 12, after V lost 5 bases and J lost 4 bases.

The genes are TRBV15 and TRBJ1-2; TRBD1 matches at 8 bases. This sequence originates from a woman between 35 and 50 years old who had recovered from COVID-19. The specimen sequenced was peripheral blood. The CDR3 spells CATSDPAGTGVYGYTF. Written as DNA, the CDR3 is TGTGCCACCAGCGACCCTGCCGGGACAGGAGTCTATGGCTACACCTTC.